This T cell receptor (beta chain) originates from a study of early T cells in non-severe SARS-CoV-2 infection (dated by TCRdb to about 2021). With regard to the full study: Bulk RNA from unsorted whole blood was used for TCR sequencing, so alpha and beta chains could not be paired.

CDR1 WNHNN and CDR2 SYGVQD are derived from the germline V gene (reference sequence). The CDR3 runs 17 amino acids, cysteine and phenylalanine included. Of all the DNA, just the CDR3 is kept, 51 bases in frame from base 1. V ends up 4 bases short and J 4 bases short, with an unmatched junction base count of 14. Set within a cohort of healthcare workers in London, UK, this nested case-control study involved weekly PCR testing of nasopharyngeal swabs along with blood sampling. Healthcare workers were recruited between 23 and 31 March 2020, during the week of the UK lockdown, and were followed weekly for up to about 15 weeks. This clonotype was counted many times. What this receptor recognizes is not known. Base qualities were left out, and no much larger clone turns up one base away. Library preparation used 5' RACE. The listed sequencing device is NextSeq 500. The TCR library protocol attached unique molecular identifiers to individual cDNA molecules to correct for sequencing error and PCR bias. Sequencing covered both TCR alpha and beta chains, and within each sample the abundances of alpha and beta sequences were tightly co-correlated. The paper's processing steps were these. V gene, J gene and CDR3 annotation of TCR sequences was performed with Decombinator V4. TCRs were defined as expanded if a significant change between any two time points was detected under a Poisson model with p below 0.0001. TCR abundances were normalised to the total number of TCRs sequenced per sample and were expressed as counts per million. MAIT TCRs were defined by TRAV1-2 paired with TRAJ12, TRAJ20 or TRAJ33, and iNKT TCRs by TRAV10 paired with TRAJ18. A search of VDJdb, accessed on 1 November 2021, was run for TCRs annotated to CMV, EBV and SARS-CoV-2, with TCRs annotated for multiple antigens excluded. TCRdb reworked the public reads: Q25 trimming with fastp, MiXCR clone assembly, productive beta chains retained. When rows share a CDR3 protein, they turn into one entry using the most common DNA and genes. TCRdb, not the authors, supplied the V and J calls. Here the sample has some 62,000 distinct CDR3 sequences; approximately 9.3% occur a single time. The ten top clones hold around 1.3% of the sample.

What the work shows at the level of the full study, not this receptor alone: Matching against VDJdb was skewed toward anti-spike CD8 responses, likely underestimated virus-specific expansions, and missed private and CD4 specificities.

The chain is encoded by TRBV10-1 joined to TRBJ2-5, with TRBD2 matching 8 junction bases. Specimen: whole blood. The TCR was taken from an adult who was a healthcare worker with PCR-confirmed SARS-CoV-2 infection or an uninfected control (not recorded which). The DNA sequence follows: TGCGCCAGCAGTGGGCGGAGTCTCGCGGGGGGCCGAGAGACCCAGTACTTC. It specifies CASSGRSLAGGRETQYF.